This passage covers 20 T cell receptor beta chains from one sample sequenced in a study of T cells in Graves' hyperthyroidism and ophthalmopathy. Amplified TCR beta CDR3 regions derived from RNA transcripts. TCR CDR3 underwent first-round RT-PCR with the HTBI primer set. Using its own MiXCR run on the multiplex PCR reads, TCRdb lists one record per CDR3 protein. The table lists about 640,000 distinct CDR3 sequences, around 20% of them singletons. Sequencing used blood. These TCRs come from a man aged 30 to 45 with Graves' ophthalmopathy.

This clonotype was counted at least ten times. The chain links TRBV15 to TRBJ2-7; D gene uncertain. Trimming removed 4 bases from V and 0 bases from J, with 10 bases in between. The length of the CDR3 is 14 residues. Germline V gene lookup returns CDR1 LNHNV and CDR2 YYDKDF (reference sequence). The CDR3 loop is CATSNGVDSYEQYF. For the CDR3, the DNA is TGTGCCACCAGCAATGGCGTAGACTCCTACGAGCAGTACTTC.

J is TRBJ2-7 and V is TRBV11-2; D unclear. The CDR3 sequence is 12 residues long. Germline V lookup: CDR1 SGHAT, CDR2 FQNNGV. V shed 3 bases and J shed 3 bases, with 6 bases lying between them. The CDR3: CASSFVNYEQYF. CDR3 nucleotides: TGTGCCAGCAGCTTCGTCAACTACGAGCAGTACTTC.

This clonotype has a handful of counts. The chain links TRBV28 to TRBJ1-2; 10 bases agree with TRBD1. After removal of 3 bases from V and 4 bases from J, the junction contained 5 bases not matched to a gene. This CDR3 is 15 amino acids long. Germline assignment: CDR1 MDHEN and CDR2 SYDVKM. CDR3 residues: CASSFPGTGVYGYTF. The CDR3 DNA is TGTGCCAGCAGTTTCCCCGGGACAGGGGTCTATGGCTACACCTTC.

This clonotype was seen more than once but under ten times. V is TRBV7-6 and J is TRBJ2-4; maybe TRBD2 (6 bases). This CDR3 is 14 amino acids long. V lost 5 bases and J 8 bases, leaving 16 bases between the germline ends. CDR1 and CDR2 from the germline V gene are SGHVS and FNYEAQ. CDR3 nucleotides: TGTGCCAGCAGCCCCGCCGGGGGTGTGGACATTCAGTACTTC. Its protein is CASSPAGGVDIQYF.

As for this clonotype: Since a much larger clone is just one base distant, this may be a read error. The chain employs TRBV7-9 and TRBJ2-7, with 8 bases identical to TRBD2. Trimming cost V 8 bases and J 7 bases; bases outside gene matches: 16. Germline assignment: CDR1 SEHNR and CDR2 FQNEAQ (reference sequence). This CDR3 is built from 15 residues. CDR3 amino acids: CASGPTGGRRREQYF. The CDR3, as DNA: TGTGCCAGCGGGCCTACTGGCGGGAGGCGACGAGAGCAGTACTTC.

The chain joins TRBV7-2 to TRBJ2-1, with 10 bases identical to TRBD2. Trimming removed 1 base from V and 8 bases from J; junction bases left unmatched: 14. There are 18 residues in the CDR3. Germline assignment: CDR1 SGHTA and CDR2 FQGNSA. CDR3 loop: CASSLVLGASGSGYEQFF. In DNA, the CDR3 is TGTGCCAGCAGCTTAGTTCTAGGGGCTAGCGGGAGTGGATATGAGCAGTTCTTC. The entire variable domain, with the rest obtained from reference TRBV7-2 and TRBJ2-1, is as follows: GAGVSQSPSNKVTEKGKDVELRCDPISGHTALYWYRQSLGQGLEFLIYFQGNSAPDKSGLPSDRFSAERTGGSVSTLTIQRTQQEDSAVYLCASSLVLGASGSGYEQFFGPGTRLTVL.

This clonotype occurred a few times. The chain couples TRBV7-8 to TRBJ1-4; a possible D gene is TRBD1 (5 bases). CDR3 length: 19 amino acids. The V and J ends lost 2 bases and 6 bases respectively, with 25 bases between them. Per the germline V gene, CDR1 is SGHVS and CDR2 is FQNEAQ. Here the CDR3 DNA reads TGTGCCAGCAGCTTATCGTTTGGAGTTAGGGGCATGGCGGATGAAAAACTGTTTTTT. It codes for CASSLSFGVRGMADEKLFF.

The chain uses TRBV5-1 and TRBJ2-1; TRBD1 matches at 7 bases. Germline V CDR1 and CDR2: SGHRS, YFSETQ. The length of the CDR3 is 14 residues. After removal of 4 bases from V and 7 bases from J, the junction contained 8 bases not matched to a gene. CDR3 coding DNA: TGCGCCAGCAGCCCGGGACAGCTCGGGAATGAGCAGTTCTTC. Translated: CASSPGQLGNEQFF. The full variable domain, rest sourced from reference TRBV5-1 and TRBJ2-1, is KAGVTQTPRYLIKTRGQQVTLSCSPISGHRSVSWYQQTPGQGLQFLFEYFSETQRNKGNFPGRFSGRQFSNSRSEMNVSTLELGDSALYLCASSPGQLGNEQFFGPGTRLTVL.

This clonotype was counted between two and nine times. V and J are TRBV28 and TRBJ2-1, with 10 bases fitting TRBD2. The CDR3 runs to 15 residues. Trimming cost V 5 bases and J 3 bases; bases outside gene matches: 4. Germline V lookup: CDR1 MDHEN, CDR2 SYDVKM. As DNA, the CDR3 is TGTGCCAGCAGTCGACTAGCGGGTCGCTACAATGAGCAGTTCTTC. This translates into CASSRLAGRYNEQFF.

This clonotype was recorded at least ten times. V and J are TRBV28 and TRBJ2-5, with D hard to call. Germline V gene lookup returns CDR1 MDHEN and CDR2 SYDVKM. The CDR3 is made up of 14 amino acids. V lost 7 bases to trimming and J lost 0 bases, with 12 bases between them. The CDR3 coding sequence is TGTGCCAGCACCAATCGGACCTACCAAGAGACCCAGTACTTC. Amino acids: CASTNRTYQETQYF.

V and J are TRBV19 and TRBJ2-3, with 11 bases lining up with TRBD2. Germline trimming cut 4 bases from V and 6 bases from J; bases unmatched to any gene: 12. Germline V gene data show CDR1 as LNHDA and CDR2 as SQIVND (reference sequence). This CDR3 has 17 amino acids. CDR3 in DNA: TGTGCCAGTAGTACCCGACTAGCGGGAAGGGTTTTGGATACGCAGTATTTT. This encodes CASSTRLAGRVLDTQYF. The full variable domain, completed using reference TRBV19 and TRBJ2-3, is DGGITQSPKYLFRKEGQNVTLSCEQNLNHDAMYWYRQDPGQGLRLIYYSQIVNDFQKGDIAEGYSVSREKKESFPLTVTSAQKNPTAFYLCASSTRLAGRVLDTQYFGPGTRLTVL.

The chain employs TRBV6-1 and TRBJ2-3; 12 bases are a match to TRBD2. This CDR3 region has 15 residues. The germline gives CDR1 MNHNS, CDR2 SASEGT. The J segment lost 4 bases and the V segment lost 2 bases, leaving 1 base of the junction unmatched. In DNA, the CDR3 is TGTGCCAGCAGTGAAACTAGCGGGAGGTCAGATACGCAGTATTTT. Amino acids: CASSETSGRSDTQYF.

The CDR3 is CASSPAASPYNEQFF. CDR3 nucleotide sequence: TGTGCCAGTAGCCCGGCAGCGTCTCCCTACAATGAGCAGTTCTTC. This chain joins TRBV19 and TRBJ2-1; unclear D gene. In germline, CDR1 is LNHDA, CDR2 SQIVND (reference sequence). The length of the CDR3 is 15 residues. V was cut by 6 bases and J by 2 bases, with 14 bases left in between.

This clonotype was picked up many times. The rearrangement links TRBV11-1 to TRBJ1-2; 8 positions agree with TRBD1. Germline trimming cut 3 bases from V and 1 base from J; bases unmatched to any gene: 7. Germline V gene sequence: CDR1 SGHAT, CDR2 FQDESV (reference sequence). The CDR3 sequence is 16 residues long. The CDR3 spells CASSFGQGAVNYGYTF. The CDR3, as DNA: TGTGCCAGCAGCTTCGGACAGGGTGCCGTTAACTATGGCTACACCTTC.

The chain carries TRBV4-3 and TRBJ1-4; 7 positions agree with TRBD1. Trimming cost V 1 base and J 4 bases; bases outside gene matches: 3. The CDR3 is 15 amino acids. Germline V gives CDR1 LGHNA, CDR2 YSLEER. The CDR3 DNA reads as TGCGCCAGCAGCCAAGGGACAGGTATTAATGAAAAACTGTTTTTT. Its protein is CASSQGTGINEKLFF.

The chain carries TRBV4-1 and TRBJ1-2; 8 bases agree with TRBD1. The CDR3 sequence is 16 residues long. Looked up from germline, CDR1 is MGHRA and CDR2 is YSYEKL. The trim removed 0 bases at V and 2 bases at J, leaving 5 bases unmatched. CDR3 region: CASSQDPGQVNYGYTF. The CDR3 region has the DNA TGCGCCAGCAGCCAAGATCCGGGACAGGTGAACTATGGCTACACCTTC.

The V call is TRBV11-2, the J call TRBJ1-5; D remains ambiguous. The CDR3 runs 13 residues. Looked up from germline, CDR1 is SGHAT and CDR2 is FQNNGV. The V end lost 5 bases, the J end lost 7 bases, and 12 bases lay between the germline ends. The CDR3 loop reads CASSTTGGQPQHF. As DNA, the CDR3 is TGTGCCAGCAGCACTACGGGAGGCCAGCCCCAGCATTTT.

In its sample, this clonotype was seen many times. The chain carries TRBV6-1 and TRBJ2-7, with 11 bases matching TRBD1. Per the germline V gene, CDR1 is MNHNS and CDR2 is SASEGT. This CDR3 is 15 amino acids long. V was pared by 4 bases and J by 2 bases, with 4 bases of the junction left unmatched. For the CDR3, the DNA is TGTGCCAGCAGTGGGGGGACAGGGGGTCCCTACGAGCAGTACTTC. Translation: CASSGGTGGPYEQYF.

The chain's CDR3 is CASSYLASGRGEQFF. The DNA for the CDR3 is TGTGCCAGCAGTTATTTGGCTAGCGGGAGGGGTGAGCAGTTCTTC. The chain uses TRBV6-2 or TRBV6-3 and TRBJ2-1; 12 nucleotides match TRBD2. With 3 bases clipped from V and 9 bases from J, the junction kept 6 bases outside the gene matches. The CDR3 contains 15 residues. CDR1 and CDR2 from the germline V gene are MNHEY and SVGEGT.

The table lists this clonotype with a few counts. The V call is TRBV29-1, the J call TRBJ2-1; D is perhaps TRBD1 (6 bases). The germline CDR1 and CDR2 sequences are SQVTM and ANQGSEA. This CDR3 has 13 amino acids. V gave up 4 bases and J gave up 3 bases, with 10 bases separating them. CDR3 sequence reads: CSVARTDYNEQFF. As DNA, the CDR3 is TGCAGCGTTGCCCGGACAGACTACAATGAGCAGTTCTTC.